The next 16 T cell receptor beta chains were all read from a single sample in a study of blood T cell repertoires in COVID-19. Generated by immunoSEQ multiplex PCR, the TCRdb table keeps only in-frame clones and is missing some. The table has about 380,000 clones, approximately 81% seen once. The sample comprised peripheral blood. The receptors shown here come from a young woman with acute or convalescent COVID-19.

The rearrangement links TRBV5-6 to TRBJ1-3; 8 bases line up with TRBD1. The germline CDR1 and CDR2 sequences are SGHDT and YYEEEE. CDR3 size: 14 residues. Losses at the gene ends were 3 bases for V and 5 bases for J; bases not matched to a gene: 4. The CDR3 spells CASSYRTGRNTIYF. CDR3 sequence (DNA): TGTGCCAGCAGCTACAGGACAGGGAGAAACACCATATATTTT.

The chain links TRBV5-1 to TRBJ1-2; 7 bases match TRBD1. Trimming removed 4 bases from V and 0 bases from J; junction bases left unmatched: 9. This CDR3 comprises 16 residues. Germline assignment: CDR1 SGHRS and CDR2 YFSETQ. DNA of the CDR3: TGCGCCAGCAGCAGGTGGGACAGTCAACCTAACTATGGCTACACCTTC. Translating it yields CASSRWDSQPNYGYTF.

The rearrangement joins TRBV4-1 to TRBJ1-1; a possible D gene is TRBD1 (5 bases). The CDR3 has 13 residues. Germline loops: CDR1 MGHRA, CDR2 YSYEKL. Trimming took 4 bases from V and 3 from J, leaving 9 bases between them. DNA for the CDR3: TGCGCCAGCAGCCCACTGACAGACACTGAAGCTTTCTTT. As protein: CASSPLTDTEAFF.

The rearrangement joins TRBV3-1 (or the pseudogene TRBV3-2) to TRBJ2-6; TRBD1 is a possible D gene (7 bases). The CDR3 consists of 14 residues. Germline loops: CDR1 LGHDT, CDR2 YNNKEL (reference sequence). V was cut by 4 bases and J by 8 bases, with 12 bases left in between. Here the CDR3 DNA reads TGTGCCAGCAGCCCAGGGGGACTGACCAACGTCCTGACTTTC. Protein sequence: CASSPGGLTNVLTF.

This clone was recorded many times. The genes are TRBV3-1 (or the pseudogene TRBV3-2) and TRBJ1-2; D call uncertain. V was cut by 6 bases and J by 3 bases, with 11 bases left in between. The V gene's germline CDR1 is LGHDT and CDR2 YNNKEL (reference sequence). The CDR3 consists of 13 residues. As DNA, the CDR3 is TGTGCCAGCAGTGGCCAAGCGGACTATGGCTACACCTTC. Translating it yields CASSGQADYGYTF.

The chain joins TRBV5-6 to TRBJ2-1, with 7 bases lining up with TRBD1. CDR1 is SGHDT, CDR2 YYEEEE, per germline. The V segment lost 4 bases and the J segment 5 bases; nucleotides outside the gene matches: 6. The CDR3 is 14 amino acids. CDR3 amino acids: CASSKPGQHNEQFF. CDR3 nucleotides: TGTGCCAGCAGCAAGCCGGGACAGCACAATGAGCAGTTCTTC. Looking up the rest from reference TRBV5-6 and TRBJ2-1 gives the full variable domain: DAGVTQSPTHLIKTRGQQVTLRCSPKSGHDTVSWYQQALGQGPQFIFQYYEEEERQRGNFPDRFSGHQFPNYSSELNVNALLLGDSALYLCASSKPGQHNEQFFGPGTRLTVL.

The chain links TRBV19 to TRBJ2-3; 15 nucleotides align to TRBD2. Per germline, CDR1 LNHDA and CDR2 SQIVND (reference sequence). The CDR3 contains 15 residues. V lost 6 bases to trimming and J lost 6 bases; unmatched junction nucleotides: 4. CDR3 sequence (DNA): TGTGCCAGTAGAGGACTAGCGGGAGGGTCCGATACGCAGTATTTT. Translation: CASRGLAGGSDTQYF.

Here the CDR3 reads CASSTSGTQYTGELFF. In DNA form, the CDR3 reads TGTGCCAGTAGTACTTCCGGGACACAATACACCGGGGAGCTGTTTTTT. The chain carries TRBV19 and TRBJ2-2; weak D call: TRBD1 (6 bases). This CDR3 is built from 16 residues. The V end lost 4 bases, the J end lost 3 bases, and 15 bases lay between the germline ends. Germline CDR1 and CDR2: LNHDA and SQIVND (reference sequence).

The rearrangement links TRBV28 to TRBJ1-1, with a weak D call TRBD1 (6 bases). Germline V lookup: CDR1 MDHEN, CDR2 SYDVKM. The CDR3 has 15 residues. V was trimmed by 5 bases and J by 0 bases, leaving 13 bases between them. The CDR3 DNA is TGTGCCAGCAGTCCTCGAAAGGGGGTGAACACTGAAGCTTTCTTT. It specifies CASSPRKGVNTEAFF.

The CDR3 DNA reads as TGTGCCTGTCCGTCAGGTATCTCTGGAAACACCATATATTTT. Its translation: CACPSGISGNTIYF. V gene TRBV30 combines with J gene TRBJ1-3, with unresolved D. The CDR3 is 14 amino acids. Germline V gives CDR1 GTSNPN, CDR2 SVGIG (reference sequence). V was cut by 6 bases and J by 0 bases, with 12 bases left in between.

The chain combines TRBV2 with TRBJ2-2, with 8 bases identical to TRBD1. The CDR3 loop spans 16 amino acids. Germline V gene sequence: CDR1 SNHLY, CDR2 FYNNEI. V was clipped by 5 bases and J by 1 base; unmatched bases: 6. Here the CDR3 reads CASSQTGAKNTGELFF. DNA for the CDR3: TGTGCCAGCAGTCAGACAGGGGCCAAGAACACCGGGGAGCTGTTTTTT. Full variable domain (missing parts from reference TRBV2 and TRBJ2-2): EPEVTQTPSHQVTQMGQEVILRCVPISNHLYFYWYRQILGQKVEFLVSFYNNEISEKSEIFDDQFSVERPDGSNFTLKIRSTKLEDSAMYFCASSQTGAKNTGELFFGEGSRLTVL.

V and J are TRBV9 and TRBJ1-6, with 8 bases lining up with TRBD1. J was trimmed by 8 bases and V by 1 base; bases with no gene match: 5. Germline loops: CDR1 SGDLS, CDR2 YYNGEE. The CDR3 is 15 residues long. The CDR3 region has the DNA TGTGCCAGCAGCGTATCGTCAGGGGGCCATTCACCCCTCCACTTT. Amino acid sequence: CASSVSSGGHSPLHF.

CDR3 bases: TGTGCCAGCAGCTCAAGCAGGGACAGGGGAGTTACCGGGGAGCTGTTTTTT. Amino acid sequence: CASSSSRDRGVTGELFF. The chain is built from TRBV7-3 and TRBJ2-2; 10 bases match TRBD1. Trimming took 4 bases from V and 5 from J; bases not matched to a gene: 10. Germline V CDR1 and CDR2: SGHTA, FQGTGA. The CDR3 is made up of 17 amino acids.

This sequence joins TRBV6-6 and TRBJ2-7, with 8 bases that match TRBD1. The junction had 10 bases not matched to a gene; V was cut back by 5 bases and J by 4 bases. The germline V gene has CDR1 MNHNY and CDR2 SVGAGI (reference sequence). The CDR3 consists of 15 residues. In nucleotides, the CDR3 is TGTGCCAGCAGTCTCTGGGGACAGGAAAGGTACGAGCAGTACTTC. Amino acid sequence: CASSLWGQERYEQYF.

This clone was found a few times. This chain uses TRBV9 with TRBJ1-1; D ambiguous. The CDR3 has 13 residues. Trimming pared 10 bases from V and 6 bases from J, leaving 19 bases between. CDR1 and CDR2 from the germline V gene are SGDLS and YYNGEE. CDR3 residues: CAGKPLEGPEAFF. In nucleotides, the CDR3 is TGTGCCGGCAAACCTTTGGAGGGCCCTGAAGCTTTCTTT. The full variable domain, with the rest looked up from reference TRBV9 and TRBJ1-1, is DSGVTQTPKHLITATGQRVTLRCSPRSGDLSVYWYQQSLDQGLQFLIQYYNGEERAKGNILERFSAQQFPDLHSELNLSSLELGDSALYFCAGKPLEGPEAFFGQGTRLTVV.

The V gene is TRBV19, the J gene TRBJ2-7; 7 bases agree with TRBD1. The V gene's germline CDR1 is LNHDA and CDR2 SQIVND (reference sequence). The V and J ends lost 3 bases and 5 bases, in that order; junction bases with no gene match: 4. This CDR3 spans 13 amino acids. CDR3 in amino acids: CASSIRQGNEQYF. The CDR3 DNA reads TGTGCCAGTAGTATTAGACAGGGTAACGAGCAGTACTTC.